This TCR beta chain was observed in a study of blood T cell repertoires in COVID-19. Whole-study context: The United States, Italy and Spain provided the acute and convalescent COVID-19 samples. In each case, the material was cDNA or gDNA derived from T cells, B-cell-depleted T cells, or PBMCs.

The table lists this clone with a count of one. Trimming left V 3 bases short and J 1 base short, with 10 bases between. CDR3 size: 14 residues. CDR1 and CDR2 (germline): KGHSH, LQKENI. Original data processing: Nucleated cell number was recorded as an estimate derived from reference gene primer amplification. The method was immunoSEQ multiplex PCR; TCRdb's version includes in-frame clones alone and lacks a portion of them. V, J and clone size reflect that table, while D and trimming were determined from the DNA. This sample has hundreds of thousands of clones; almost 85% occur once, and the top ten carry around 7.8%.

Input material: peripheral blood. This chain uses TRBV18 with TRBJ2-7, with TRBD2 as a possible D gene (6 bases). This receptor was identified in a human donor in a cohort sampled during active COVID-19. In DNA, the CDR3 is TGTGCCAGCTCACCGGGGGACTGGTCCTACGAGCAGTACTTC. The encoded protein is CASSPGDWSYEQYF.